The 12 T cell receptor beta chains below were found in one sample sequenced in a study of blood T cells in healthy people across ages. Next came a second PCR, run for about 7 to 12 cycles, which used a sample-barcoded 5' primer along with a J-beta primer mix. MiXCR was run by TCRdb on the 5' RACE reads, yielding one entry per CDR3 protein. The table shows hundreds of thousands of distinct CDR3 sequences, with about 20% occurring only once. Input material: blood. The receptors shown here come from a man aged 70 or older in good health.

CDR3 coding DNA: TGTGCCACCAGCAGAGAGAATTTAGAAAAACTGTTTTTT. As protein: CATSRENLEKLFF. V gene TRBV15 combines with J gene TRBJ1-4; D remains ambiguous. Germline CDR1 is LNHNV and CDR2 is YYDKDF (reference sequence). This CDR3 is built from 13 residues. Trimming removed 0 bases from V and 8 bases from J, with 7 bases in between.

The chain joins TRBV12-3 or TRBV12-4 to TRBJ2-1; 9 nucleotides match TRBD2. The CDR3 is made up of 15 amino acids. J was trimmed by 3 bases and V by 5 bases; bases with no gene match: 5. For the CDR3, the DNA is TGTGCCAGCAGTCCGAGAGCGGGAGGCTACAATGAGCAGTTCTTC. It codes for CASSPRAGGYNEQFF.

The rearrangement uses TRBV5-1 and TRBJ1-6, with 9 bases matching TRBD1. The CDR3 spans 15 residues. The germline CDR1 and CDR2 sequences are SGHRS and YFSETQ. The junction had 8 bases not matched to a gene; V was cut back by 4 bases and J by 9 bases. CDR3 sequence: CASSPLGQGGSPLHF. The CDR3 bases are TGCGCCAGCAGCCCTCTGGGACAGGGTGGTTCACCCCTCCACTTT.

The table lists this clonotype with a few counts. This chain joins TRBV7-9 and TRBJ2-5, with D tentatively TRBD2 (5 bases). The CDR3 has 14 amino acids. Germline V CDR1 and CDR2: SEHNR, FQNEAQ (reference sequence). With 4 bases removed from V and 3 bases from J, the gap between germline ends came to 12 bases. CDR3 DNA sequence: TGTGCCAGCAGCTCTTCGAGGGTAGAAGAGACCCAGTACTTC. This sequence encodes CASSSSRVEETQYF.

This clonotype was counted only a few times. The V call is TRBV20-1, the J call TRBJ2-3, with D unresolved. The germline V gene has CDR1 DFQATT and CDR2 SNEGSKA (reference sequence). The CDR3 is 15 residues long. Trimming removed 0 bases at V and 1 base at J, with 11 bases between. The chain's CDR3 is CSARDRWLRTDTQYF. The CDR3 DNA is TGCAGTGCTAGAGATAGGTGGCTGCGCACAGATACGCAGTATTTT.

The chain is built from TRBV6-5 and TRBJ1-5; tentatively, D is TRBD1 (6 bases). Germline V gives CDR1 MNHEY, CDR2 SVGAGI. The CDR3 is 13 amino acids. V was clipped by 5 bases and J by 7 bases, with 12 bases between them. The CDR3 loop reads CASSPDRTQPQHF. CDR3 in DNA: TGTGCCAGCAGTCCCGACAGGACACAGCCCCAGCATTTT.

There are a few counts of this clonotype. V is TRBV7-6 and J is TRBJ2-5; 12 bases are shared with TRBD2. V shed 1 base and J 4 bases; nucleotides not matched to a gene: 4. CDR1 SGHVS and CDR2 FNYEAQ come from the germline V gene. The CDR3 is 16 residues long. For the CDR3, the DNA is TGTGCCAGCAGCTTAGGTCTAGCGGGGGGGCCAGAGACCCAGTACTTC. Encoded protein: CASSLGLAGGPETQYF. Complete variable domain (other parts from reference TRBV7-6 and TRBJ2-5): GAGVSQSPRYKVTKRGQDVALRCDPISGHVSLYWYRQALGQGPEFLTYFNYEAQQDKSGLPNDRFSAERPEGSISTLTIQRTEQRDSAMYRCASSLGLAGGPETQYFGPGTRLLVL.

This clonotype occurred a few times. The chain employs TRBV5-1 and TRBJ2-3; 8 nucleotides align to TRBD1. This CDR3 comprises 14 residues. From germline, CDR1 is SGHRS and CDR2 YFSETQ. V lost 7 bases and J lost 5; bases outside the gene matches: 9. The CDR3 DNA sequence: TGCGCCAGCTCCGGACAGGGCGGCGTAGATACGCAGTATTTT. Translation: CASSGQGGVDTQYF.

This clonotype turned up a few times. The chain has TRBV5-6 and TRBJ1-2; weak D call: TRBD1 (5 bases). The germline CDR1 and CDR2 sequences are SGHDT and YYEEEE. V gave up 1 base and J gave up 3 bases, with 7 bases separating them. The CDR3 totals 13 residues. DNA of the CDR3: TGTGCCAGCAGCTTGCGGACATACTATGGCTACACCTTC. Translation: CASSLRTYYGYTF.

This sequence joins TRBV10-3 and TRBJ2-3, with D perhaps TRBD2 (5 bases). The CDR3 runs to 13 residues. Germline V gene lookup returns CDR1 ENHRY and CDR2 SYGVKD. V was cut by 4 bases and J by 4 bases, with 9 bases left in between. CDR3 bases: TGTGCCATCAGTGCGGGGTTTCCAGATACGCAGTATTTT. Translated: CAISAGFPDTQYF.

The CDR3, as DNA: TGCAGTGCTGCAAGGGGATTGGGCAGCACCTCCTCTGGGGCCAACGTCCTGACTTTC. This translates into CSAARGLGSTSSGANVLTF. V and J are TRBV20-1 and TRBJ2-6; possibly TRBD1 for D (5 bases). CDR3 size: 19 residues. Germline V gene lookup returns CDR1 DFQATT and CDR2 SNEGSKA (reference sequence). V was trimmed by 5 bases and J by 0 bases, leaving 23 bases between them.

This rearrangement joins TRBV20-1 to TRBJ2-7, with 10 nucleotides matching TRBD2. The J call may be faulty, since TRBJ2-1 better matches the DNA end. The CDR3 is made up of 16 amino acids. CDR1 is DFQATT and CDR2 is SNEGSKA in the germline V gene (reference sequence). CDR3: CSARGASGGYRLEQFF. CDR3 bases: TGCAGTGCTAGAGGGGCTAGCGGGGGTTACCGGCTTGAGCAGTTCTTC.